The next 29 T cell receptor beta chains were all read from a single sample in a study of blood T cell repertoires in COVID-19 (dated by TCRdb to about 2020). Receptor amplification or capture employed the immunoSEQ multiplex PCR assay. TCRdb limited this immuneACCESS table to in-frame rearrangements with V and J called. A share of clones is missing; checked studies link under half to unresolved V genes, and the rest is unexplained. This sample has fewer than 250,000 clones in its table, and 65% to 85% of those were observed once. The ten top clones hold approximately 7.4% of the sample. Sequencing was carried out using peripheral blood. Receptor source: a woman between 50 and 59 years old with acute or convalescent COVID-19.

This clone appeared a single time. The chain is built from TRBV6-5 and TRBJ1-6; perhaps TRBD1 as D (6 bases). The V gene's germline CDR1 is MNHEY and CDR2 SVGAGI. The CDR3 is 14 amino acids. The CDR3 region is CAVEITGQTSPLHF. In DNA form, the CDR3 reads TGTGCGGTTGAAATAACAGGGCAGACTTCACCCCTCCACTTT.

The rearrangement joins TRBV5-6 to TRBJ1-1; D is possibly TRBD1 (5 bases). V lost 5 bases and J 3 bases, leaving 20 bases between the germline ends. The germline V gene encodes CDR1 SGHDT and CDR2 YYEEEE. This CDR3 spans 16 amino acids. In nucleotides, the CDR3 is TGTGCCAGCAGTCCTTTAGGAGGGGCCGCCGACACTGAAGCTTTCTTT. Translated: CASSPLGGAADTEAFF.

V usage is TRBV19 and J usage is TRBJ1-4, with 7 bases fitting TRBD1. CDR3 length: 14 amino acids. CDR1 LNHDA and CDR2 SQIVND come from the germline V gene (reference sequence). J was trimmed by 8 bases and V by 6 bases; bases with no gene match: 9. Here the CDR3 DNA reads TGTGCCAGTAGCCCTTCCCCGGGACAGGAAAAACTGTTTTTT. Protein product: CASSPSPGQEKLFF.

The rearrangement links TRBV6-6 to TRBJ2-5; D not resolved. The CDR3 runs 11 residues. Germline values: CDR1 MNHNY, CDR2 SVGAGI (reference sequence). Trimming stripped 6 bases from V and 5 bases from J, with 7 bases between. CDR3 in DNA: TGTGCCAGCAGCGCTCAGGAGACCCAGTACTTC. Its translation: CASSAQETQYF.

This chain joins TRBV5-4 and TRBJ2-3; 9 positions match TRBD1. V lost 4 bases to trimming and J lost 7 bases; unmatched junction nucleotides: 10. Per the germline V gene, CDR1 is SGHNT and CDR2 is YYREEE (reference sequence). The CDR3 consists of 15 residues. CDR3 sequence (DNA): TGTGCCAGCAGCCTAGGGACAGGGACTGCGCATACGCAGTATTTT. Translated: CASSLGTGTAHTQYF. Full variable domain (rest looked up from reference TRBV5-4 and TRBJ2-3): ETGVTQSPTHLIKTRGQQVTLRCSSQSGHNTVSWYQQALGQGPQFIFQYYREEENGRGNFPPRFSGLQFPNYSSELNVNALELDDSALYLCASSLGTGTAHTQYFGPGTRLTVL.

The chain has TRBV11-1 and TRBJ1-1, with 8 positions matching TRBD1. V shed 1 base, J shed 5 bases, and the junction held 6 bases outside the gene matches. The germline V gene has CDR1 SGHAT and CDR2 FQDESV (reference sequence). The CDR3 has 15 residues. CDR3 protein: CASSLESGGMTEAFF. The CDR3 DNA reads as TGTGCCAGCAGCTTAGAGTCAGGGGGCATGACTGAAGCTTTCTTT.

The CDR3 here is CASSLGRSWPQHF. The CDR3 nucleotides are TGTGCCAGCAGCTTAGGCCGGAGCTGGCCCCAGCATTTT. The chain combines TRBV11-2 with TRBJ1-5; D unresolved. This CDR3 is built from 13 residues. Germline V CDR1 and CDR2: SGHAT, FQNNGV. Trimming cost V 1 base and J 9 bases, with 10 bases left between them.

V and J are TRBV18 and TRBJ2-1, with 9 bases identical to TRBD2. Unmatched junction bases numbered 10, after V lost 7 bases and J lost 6 bases. Germline V gene lookup returns CDR1 KGHSH and CDR2 LQKENI. This CDR3 is 15 amino acids long. The CDR3 here is CASFPVAGVGNEQFF. As DNA, the CDR3 is TGTGCCAGCTTCCCTGTAGCGGGAGTAGGCAATGAGCAGTTCTTC.

The chain combines TRBV5-1 with TRBJ1-1; 7 nucleotides match TRBD1. CDR1 and CDR2 (germline): SGHRS, YFSETQ. This CDR3 is built from 14 residues. Trimming cost V 1 base and J 5 bases; bases outside gene matches: 5. The CDR3 protein is CASSLRQGGTEAFF. The CDR3 DNA reads as TGCGCCAGCAGCTTGAGGCAGGGGGGTACTGAAGCTTTCTTT.

The chain couples TRBV19 to TRBJ2-7, with 7 bases lining up with TRBD1. The CDR3 extends over 13 amino acids. Germline CDR1 LNHDA, CDR2 SQIVND (reference sequence). Unmatched junction bases numbered 5, after V lost 4 bases and J lost 5 bases. The CDR3 DNA sequence: TGTGCCAGTAGTAGCAAGGGGGCCAACGAGCAGTACTTC. This codes for CASSSKGANEQYF.

This rearrangement joins TRBV4-2 to TRBJ2-1; TRBD2 matches 7 bases. The CDR3 spans 17 residues. The V gene end was trimmed by 1 base and the J gene end by 0 bases; junction bases not matched to a gene: 6. CDR1 and CDR2 (germline): LGHNA, YNFKEQ. CDR3 DNA: TGTGCCAGCAGCCAAGGCAGCGGGAAGAGCTCCTACAATGAGCAGTTCTTC. This gives the protein CASSQGSGKSSYNEQFF.

V is TRBV27 and J is TRBJ2-1; D gene unclear. The CDR3 is 15 amino acids. CDR1 MNHEY and CDR2 SMNVEV come from the germline V gene (reference sequence). Trimming left V 5 bases short and J 0 bases short, with 11 bases between. The CDR3 reads CASSAYSGSYNEQFF. The CDR3 nucleotides read TGTGCCAGCAGTGCCTATTCGGGCTCCTACAATGAGCAGTTCTTC.

The chain has TRBV6-5 and TRBJ1-1; 7 nucleotides align to TRBD1. CDR1 and CDR2 (germline): MNHEY, SVGAGI. This CDR3 spans 16 amino acids. Trimming removed 0 bases from V and 11 bases from J; junction bases left unmatched: 15. Written as DNA, the CDR3 is TGTGCCAGCAGTTACTCGAGTGGACAGGCTGAGAAGTATGCTTTCTTT. It yields the protein CASSYSSGQAEKYAFF.

CDR3 DNA sequence: TGCAGCGTTGGGGATAGGCTAGCGGACCGCAATGAGCAGTTCTTC. Translation gives CSVGDRLADRNEQFF. The chain uses TRBV29-1 and TRBJ2-1; 7 bases are shared with TRBD2. The trim removed 4 bases at V and 6 bases at J, leaving 12 bases unmatched. CDR1 SQVTM and CDR2 ANQGSEA come from the germline V gene. The length of the CDR3 is 15 residues.

The rearrangement links TRBV27 to TRBJ2-6; D is undetermined. With 2 bases removed from V and 0 bases from J, the gap between germline ends came to 11 bases. CDR1 and CDR2 from the germline V gene are MNHEY and SMNVEV (reference sequence). The CDR3 has 17 residues. CDR3 residues: CASSLTAFLSGANVLTF. The CDR3 DNA reads as TGTGCCAGCAGTTTAACAGCTTTTCTCTCTGGGGCCAACGTCCTGACTTTC.

The rearrangement joins TRBV3-1 (or the pseudogene TRBV3-2) to TRBJ1-1; the D is unclear. Germline V gene sequence: CDR1 LGHDT, CDR2 YNNKEL (reference sequence). This CDR3 is built from 13 residues. Trimming left V 6 bases short and J 3 bases short, with 11 bases between. The CDR3 loop is CASRPLGDTEAFF. The CDR3 DNA sequence: TGTGCCAGCAGGCCTCTCGGGGACACTGAAGCTTTCTTT.

CDR3 DNA sequence: TGTGCCAGTAGTCAATTGGGACTAGGTAACAATGAGCAGTTCTTC. Protein: CASSQLGLGNNEQFF. The chain couples TRBV19 to TRBJ2-1, with TRBD2 matching 8 bases. This CDR3 is built from 15 residues. CDR1 is LNHDA, CDR2 SQIVND, per germline (reference sequence). With 5 bases clipped from V and 5 bases from J, the junction kept 8 bases outside the gene matches.

The chain couples TRBV6-5 to TRBJ2-1; the D gene is possibly TRBD2 (5 bases). Looked up from germline, CDR1 is MNHEY and CDR2 is SVGAGI. The CDR3 covers 14 residues. The germline V and J ends were trimmed by 8 bases and 8 bases, with 19 bases remaining between them. The CDR3 here is CASGIIPTSHEQFF. Written as DNA, the CDR3 is TGTGCCAGCGGCATCATACCAACTAGTCATGAGCAGTTCTTC.

V and J are TRBV29-1 and TRBJ2-2; 10 bases fit TRBD1. The CDR3 runs 15 residues. The V gene's germline CDR1 is SQVTM and CDR2 ANQGSEA. With 2 bases clipped from V and 6 bases from J, the junction kept 6 bases outside the gene matches. The CDR3 reads CSVETGTGAAGELFF. DNA of the CDR3: TGCAGCGTTGAAACCGGGACAGGGGCGGCCGGGGAGCTGTTTTTT.

CDR3 sequence: CASQSRNSGGRNTEAFF. The CDR3 coding sequence is TGTGCCAGCCAATCGAGAAATAGTGGGGGGAGGAACACTGAAGCTTTCTTT. The V and J genes are TRBV25-1 and TRBJ1-1; TRBD1 might be the D (5 bases). Germline V gives CDR1 MGHDK, CDR2 SYGVNS. Trimming shortened V by 8 bases and J by 1 base, and 23 bases separated the two germline ends. The CDR3 is 17 residues long. Full variable domain (missing parts from reference TRBV25-1 and TRBJ1-1): EADIYQTPRYLVIGTGKKITLECSQTMGHDKMYWYQQDPGMELHLIHYSYGVNSTEKGDLSSESTVSRIRTEHFPLTLESARPSHTSQYLCASQSRNSGGRNTEAFFGQGTRLTVV.

This chain uses TRBV28 with TRBJ1-1; D may be TRBD1 (5 bases). Trimming took off 2 bases at V and 3 bases at J, with 13 bases between the two ends. The CDR3 is 15 residues long. CDR1 MDHEN and CDR2 SYDVKM come from the germline V gene. CDR3 nucleotides: TGTGCCAGCAGTTTAAATGGGGGGGGTGACACTGAAGCTTTCTTT. It specifies CASSLNGGGDTEAFF.

The chain carries TRBV7-6 and TRBJ2-1; the D gene is possibly TRBD2 (5 bases). The germline CDR1 and CDR2 sequences are SGHVS and FNYEAQ. The CDR3 has 16 amino acids. Trimming left V 5 bases short and J 4 bases short, with 18 bases between. CDR3 coding DNA: TGTGCCAGCAGCCCAGTGGGAGTGGGGAGTTACAATGAGCAGTTCTTC. Translated, it gives CASSPVGVGSYNEQFF.

This clone was observed a few times. The CDR3 protein is CASSLGAPSYEQYF. The CDR3 DNA sequence: TGTGCCAGCAGCTTGGGGGCGCCAAGCTACGAGCAGTACTTC. The rearrangement links TRBV11-2 to TRBJ2-7; tentative D call: TRBD1 (6 bases). The germline gives CDR1 SGHAT, CDR2 FQNNGV. The CDR3 sequence is 14 residues long. Trimming shortened V by 3 bases and J by 3 bases, and 12 bases separated the two germline ends.

The chain uses TRBV10-1 and TRBJ2-3; D unresolved. In germline, CDR1 is WNHNN, CDR2 SYGVQD (reference sequence). Trimming took off 4 bases at V and 0 bases at J, with 14 bases between the two ends. There are 16 residues in the CDR3. DNA for the CDR3: TGCGCCAGCAGTGTAATCCGGTCGCCTAGCACAGATACGCAGTATTTT. Its protein product is CASSVIRSPSTDTQYF.

This clone occurred once. The chain joins TRBV19 to TRBJ2-7, with TRBD1 matching 9 bases. V lost 5 bases, J lost 2 bases, and 10 bases stayed unmatched. Germline assignment: CDR1 LNHDA and CDR2 SQIVND (reference sequence). The CDR3 has 16 residues. The CDR3 region is CASSERGTGWTYEQYF. DNA of the CDR3: TGTGCCAGTAGTGAGCGAGGGACAGGGTGGACCTACGAGCAGTACTTC. Based on the CDR3 plus reference TRBV19 and TRBJ2-7, the full variable domain is DGGITQSPKYLFRKEGQNVTLSCEQNLNHDAMYWYRQDPGQGLRLIYYSQIVNDFQKGDIAEGYSVSREKKESFPLTVTSAQKNPTAFYLCASSERGTGWTYEQYFGPGTRLTVT.

V gene TRBV19 combines with J gene TRBJ2-5; 11 bases map to TRBD2. J lost 5 bases, V lost 5 bases, and 7 bases had no gene match. The CDR3 is 15 residues long. Germline CDR1 LNHDA, CDR2 SQIVND (reference sequence). The CDR3 DNA reads TGTGCCAGTAGTCTAGCGGGAGGAGGTTGGGAGACCCAGTACTTC. Its translation: CASSLAGGGWETQYF.

Only one count was recorded for this clone. The chain uses TRBV28 and TRBJ2-7; TRBD2 matches at 16 bases. With 6 bases clipped from V and 2 bases from J, the junction kept 7 bases outside the gene matches. Germline CDR1 and CDR2: MDHEN and SYDVKM. The CDR3 totals 17 residues. CDR3 bases: TGTGCCAGCAGGGAGGGACTAGCGGGAGGGCTAGCCTACGAGCAGTACTTC. This codes for CASREGLAGGLAYEQYF. The full variable domain, completed using reference TRBV28 and TRBJ2-7, is DVKVTQSSRYLVKRTGEKVFLECVQDMDHENMFWYRQDPGLGLRLIYFSYDVKMKEKGDIPEGYSVSREKKERFSLILESASTNQTSMYLCASREGLAGGLAYEQYFGPGTRLTVT.

This clone was seen a handful of times. The CDR3 sequence: CASQGQFSTEAFF. CDR3 in DNA: TGCGCCAGCCAGGGACAGTTTAGTACTGAAGCTTTCTTT. The chain links TRBV5-1 to TRBJ1-1; 7 bases align to TRBD1. There are 13 residues in the CDR3. CDR1 is SGHRS, CDR2 YFSETQ, per germline. The junction had 8 bases not matched to a gene; V was cut back by 7 bases and J by 5 bases.

The chain is built from TRBV7-2 and TRBJ1-1; D gene unclear. Trimming pared 3 bases from V and 6 bases from J, leaving 17 bases between. CDR1 is SGHTA and CDR2 is FQGNSA in the germline V gene. The CDR3 totals 15 residues. CDR3 in DNA: TGTGCCAGCAGCTTTAGTCGGGGTGCCCGTTCTGAAGCTTTCTTT. Protein product: CASSFSRGARSEAFF.